This is a list of T cell receptor beta chains from one sample in a study of blood T cell repertoires in COVID-19. The repertoire was sequenced with immunoSEQ multiplex PCR; TCRdb's copy has only in-frame clones and lacks some. This sample yields 290,000 or so clones, of which just over 90% are seen a single time; 2.2% belongs to the top ten. Sample: peripheral blood. Every receptor here comes from a woman aged 25 to 39 with COVID-19, enrolled during active disease. The CDR3 runs from the conserved cysteine through the conserved F or W. Fields, in order: J gene, clone size, V gene, D gene, CDR3 DNA, CDR3 protein. D genes are given only for firm matches. Part of the rows lack a size; the others show once, few, many or a class for expanded clones.

J: TRBJ1-4; size: -; V: TRBV6-5; D: TRBD1; DNA: TGTGCCAGCACTCCAGGGGGTTTAAATGAAAAACTGTTTTTT; CDR3: CASTPGGLNEKLFF
J: TRBJ2-2; size: once; V: TRBV28; D: TRBD1; DNA: TGTGCCAGCAGTTTATCGACAGGGACAGCCTCGGGGCGACTGTTTTTT; CDR3: CASSLSTGTASGRLFF
J: TRBJ2-7; size: -; V: TRBV5-4; D: -; DNA: TGTGCCAGCAGCTTGGAGGGGTCCGCCTACGAGCAGTACTTC; CDR3: CASSLEGSAYEQYF
J: TRBJ1-2; size: -; V: TRBV9; D: -; DNA: TGTGCCAGCAGCCCCCCTCCCGGGCCCCAGGGCGGCTACACCTTC; CDR3: CASSPPPGPQGGYTF
J: TRBJ2-1; size: -; V: TRBV28; D: -; DNA: TGTGCCAGCAGTTTCCGGGGGGCCCGAGAGGGAGAGCAGTTCTTC; CDR3: CASSFRGAREGEQFF
J: TRBJ2-5; size: -; V: TRBV20-1; D: -; DNA: TGCAGTGCCGAACTAGGAGAGACCCAGTACTTC; CDR3: CSAELGETQYF
J: TRBJ1-1; size: once; V: TRBV12-3/TRBV12-4; D: -; DNA: TGTGCCAGCAGTTTTGCGGGTACAGCTTTCTTT; CDR3: CASSFAGTAFF
J: TRBJ2-5; size: -; V: TRBV10-2; D: TRBD2; DNA: TGCGCCAGCAGTTCTAGCGGGAGACGGGGAGAGACCCAGTACTTC; CDR3: CASSSSGRRGETQYF
J: TRBJ2-2; size: -; V: TRBV25-1; D: TRBD1; DNA: TGTGCCAGCAAGGGACAGGGTGACACCGGGGAGCTGTTTTTT; CDR3: CASKGQGDTGELFF
J: TRBJ2-7; size: -; V: TRBV4-2; D: TRBD2; DNA: TGTGCCAGCAGCGGTCCGGGACTAGCGGATCCCTACGAGCAGTACTTC; CDR3: CASSGPGLADPYEQYF
J: TRBJ1-1; size: -; V: TRBV7-6; D: TRBD1; DNA: TGTGCCAGCAGCTTAGGACTCAGGGGGCGAGGCACTGAAGCTTTCTTT; CDR3: CASSLGLRGRGTEAFF
J: TRBJ2-1; size: -; V: TRBV27; D: -; DNA: TGTGCCAGCAGCCTTAGCGGAGGCCTGTCCTACAATGAGCAGTTCTTC; CDR3: CASSLSGGLSYNEQFF
J: TRBJ1-5; size: -; V: TRBV25-1; D: TRBD1; DNA: TGTGCCAGCAGTGCCCCGGGACAGTTGCCCCAGCATTTT; CDR3: CASSAPGQLPQHF
J: TRBJ1-6; size: -; V: TRBV6-5; D: -; DNA: TGTGCCAGCGCCGTACGGGGCTCCTATAATTCACCCCTCCACTTT; CDR3: CASAVRGSYNSPLHF
J: TRBJ1-5; size: -; V: TRBV19; D: TRBD1; DNA: TGTGCCAGTAGTATGGACAGGGAGGGGAATCAGCCCCAGCATTTT; CDR3: CASSMDREGNQPQHF
J: TRBJ1-2; size: -; V: TRBV5-1; D: TRBD1; DNA: TGCGCCAGCAGCCAGACAGGGTATAATGGCTACACCTTC; CDR3: CASSQTGYNGYTF
J: TRBJ2-7; size: -; V: TRBV20-1; D: -; DNA: TGCAGTGCTAGAGACCCGGGCGAGCAGTACTTC; CDR3: CSARDPGEQYF
J: TRBJ1-1; size: -; V: TRBV7-9; D: -; DNA: TGTGCCAGCAGTCAACAGGGAGGGGGAACTGAAGCTTTCTTT; CDR3: CASSQQGGGTEAFF
J: TRBJ2-7; size: -; V: TRBV7-9; D: -; DNA: TGTGCCAGCAGCTCCAGGTGGGGCTGGGCCGGTTACGAGCAGTACTTC; CDR3: CASSSRWGWAGYEQYF
J: TRBJ2-7; size: -; V: TRBV20-1; D: TRBD1; DNA: TGCAGTGCAACAGGGGCCTACGAGCAGTACTTC; CDR3: CSATGAYEQYF
J: TRBJ1-3; size: few; V: TRBV2; D: -; DNA: TGTGCCAGCAGGGCCACCAACTCTGGAAACACCATATATTTT; CDR3: CASRATNSGNTIYF
J: TRBJ2-7; size: -; V: TRBV5-4; D: TRBD2; DNA: TGTGCCAGCAGCTTGGTTGCAGCGGGAGGATACGAGCAGTACTTC; CDR3: CASSLVAAGGYEQYF
J: TRBJ1-1; size: few; V: TRBV4-1; D: -; DNA: TGCGCCAGCAGTTATTCCCGGGGTATGAACACTGAAGCTTTCTTT; CDR3: CASSYSRGMNTEAFF
J: TRBJ2-5; size: -; V: TRBV2; D: TRBD1; DNA: TGTGCCAGCAGGGACAGGGGGGAGACCCAGTACTTC; CDR3: CASRDRGETQYF
J: TRBJ2-7; size: -; V: TRBV27; D: TRBD2; DNA: TGTGCCAGCAGTTTATCAGGCTTTAGGCTAGCGGCCTACGAGCAGTACTTC; CDR3: CASSLSGFRLAAYEQYF
J: TRBJ2-2; size: -; V: TRBV9; D: TRBD2; DNA: TGTGCCAGCAGCCCACAGGCTAGCGGGACGCTTGTGAACACCGGGGAGCTGTTTTTT; CDR3: CASSPQASGTLVNTGELFF
J: TRBJ2-2; size: few; V: TRBV1; D: -; DNA: TGCACCAGCAGCCAATCCCGGGATGGGGAGGCGAACACCGGGGAGCTGTTTTTT; CDR3: CTSSQSRDGEANTGELFF
J: TRBJ1-5; size: -; V: TRBV6-5; D: -; DNA: TGTGCCAGCAGAGCCTATAGCAATCAGCCCCAGCATTTT; CDR3: CASRAYSNQPQHF